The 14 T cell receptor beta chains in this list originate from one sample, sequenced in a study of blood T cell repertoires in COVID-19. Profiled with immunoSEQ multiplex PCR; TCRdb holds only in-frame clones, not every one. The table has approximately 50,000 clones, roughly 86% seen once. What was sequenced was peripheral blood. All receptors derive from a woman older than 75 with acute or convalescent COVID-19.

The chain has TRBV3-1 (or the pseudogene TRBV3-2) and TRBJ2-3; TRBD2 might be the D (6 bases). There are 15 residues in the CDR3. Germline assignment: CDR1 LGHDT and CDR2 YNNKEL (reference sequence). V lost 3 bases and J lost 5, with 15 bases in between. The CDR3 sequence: CASSHGGKVIDTQYF. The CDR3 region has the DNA TGTGCCAGCAGCCACGGCGGGAAAGTGATAGATACGCAGTATTTT.

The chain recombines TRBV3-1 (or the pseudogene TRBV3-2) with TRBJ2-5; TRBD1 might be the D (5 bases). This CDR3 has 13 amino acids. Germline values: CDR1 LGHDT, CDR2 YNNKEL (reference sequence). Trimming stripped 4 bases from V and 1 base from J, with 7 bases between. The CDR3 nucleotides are TGTGCCAGCAGCCTAGGGGCCCAAGAGACCCAGTACTTC. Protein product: CASSLGAQETQYF.

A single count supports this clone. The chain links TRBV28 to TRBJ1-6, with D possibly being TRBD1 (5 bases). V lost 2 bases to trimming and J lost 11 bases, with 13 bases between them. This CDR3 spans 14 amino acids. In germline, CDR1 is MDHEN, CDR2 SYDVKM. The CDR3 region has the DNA TGTGCCAGCAGTTTAGCAGGGCTCAGAACACCCCTCCACTTT. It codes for CASSLAGLRTPLHF.

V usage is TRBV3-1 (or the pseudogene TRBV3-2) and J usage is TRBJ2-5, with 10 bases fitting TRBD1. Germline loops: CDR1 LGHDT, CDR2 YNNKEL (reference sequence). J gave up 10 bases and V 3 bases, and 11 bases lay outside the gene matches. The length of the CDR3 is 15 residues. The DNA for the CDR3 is TGTGCCAGCAGCCAGAAGACAGGGGGCTCGACTGTCCAGTACTTC. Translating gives CASSQKTGGSTVQYF.

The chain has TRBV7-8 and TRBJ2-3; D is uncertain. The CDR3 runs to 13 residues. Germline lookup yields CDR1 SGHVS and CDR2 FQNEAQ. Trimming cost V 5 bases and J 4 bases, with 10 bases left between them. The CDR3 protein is CASSAREADTQYF. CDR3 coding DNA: TGTGCCAGCAGCGCCAGAGAGGCAGATACGCAGTATTTT.

The CDR3 sequence: CASSVREVNYGYTF. The DNA of the CDR3 is TGTGCCAGCAGCGTCCGGGAGGTTAACTATGGCTACACCTTC. The chain employs TRBV9 and TRBJ1-2, with unresolved D. V lost 2 bases and J 1 base, leaving 9 bases between the germline ends. The CDR3 is made up of 14 amino acids. Per the germline V gene, CDR1 is SGDLS and CDR2 is YYNGEE.

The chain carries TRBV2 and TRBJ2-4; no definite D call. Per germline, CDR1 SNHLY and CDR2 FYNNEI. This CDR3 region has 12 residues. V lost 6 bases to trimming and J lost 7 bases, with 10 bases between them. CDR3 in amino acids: CASRVSRNIQYF. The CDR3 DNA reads TGTGCCAGCAGGGTCTCGAGGAACATTCAGTACTTC.

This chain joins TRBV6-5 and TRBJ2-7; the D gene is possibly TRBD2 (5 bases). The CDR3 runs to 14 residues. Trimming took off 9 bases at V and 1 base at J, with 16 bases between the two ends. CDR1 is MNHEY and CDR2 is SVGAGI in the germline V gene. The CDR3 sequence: CASSGVAPSYEQYV. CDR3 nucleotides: TGTGCCAGTTCCGGGGTTGCCCCTTCCTACGAGCAGTACGTC.

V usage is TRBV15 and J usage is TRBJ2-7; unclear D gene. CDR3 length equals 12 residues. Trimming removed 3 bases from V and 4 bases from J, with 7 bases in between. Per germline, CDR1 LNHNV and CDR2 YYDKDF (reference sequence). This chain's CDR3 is CATSRLGYEQYV. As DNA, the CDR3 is TGTGCCACCAGCAGGCTAGGTTACGAGCAGTACGTC.

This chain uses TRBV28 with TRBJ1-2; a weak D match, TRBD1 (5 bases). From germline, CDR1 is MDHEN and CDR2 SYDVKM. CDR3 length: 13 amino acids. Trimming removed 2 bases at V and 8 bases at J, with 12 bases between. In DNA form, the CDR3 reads TGTGCCAGCAGTTTAGTCAGGGTGAGGGGCTACACCTTC. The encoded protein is CASSLVRVRGYTF.

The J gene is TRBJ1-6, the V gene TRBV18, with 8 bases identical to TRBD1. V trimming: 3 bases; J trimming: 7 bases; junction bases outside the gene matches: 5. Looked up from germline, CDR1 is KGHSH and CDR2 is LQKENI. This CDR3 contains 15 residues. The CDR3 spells CASSPSTGDNSPLHF. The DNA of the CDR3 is TGTGCCAGCTCACCGTCGACAGGGGACAATTCACCCCTCCACTTT. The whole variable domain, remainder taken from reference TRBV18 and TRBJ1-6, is NAGVMQNPRHLVRRRGQEARLRCSPMKGHSHVYWYRQLPEEGLKFMVYLQKENIIDESGMPKERFSAEFPKEGPSILRIQQVVRGDSAAYFCASSPSTGDNSPLHFGNGTRLTVT.

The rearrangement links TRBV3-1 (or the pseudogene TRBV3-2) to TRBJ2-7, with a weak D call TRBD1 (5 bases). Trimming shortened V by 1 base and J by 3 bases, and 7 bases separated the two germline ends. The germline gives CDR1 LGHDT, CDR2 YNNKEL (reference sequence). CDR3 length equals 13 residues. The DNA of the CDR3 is TGTGCCAGCAGCCAAGGACAGCTCTACGAGCAGTACTTC. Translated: CASSQGQLYEQYF.

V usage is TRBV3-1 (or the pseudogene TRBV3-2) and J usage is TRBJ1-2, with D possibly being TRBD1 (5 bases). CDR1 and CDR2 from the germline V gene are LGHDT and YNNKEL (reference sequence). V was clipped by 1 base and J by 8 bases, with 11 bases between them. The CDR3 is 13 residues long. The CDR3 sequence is CASSQGGRAGYTF. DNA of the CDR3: TGTGCCAGCAGCCAAGGGGGCAGGGCGGGCTACACCTTC.

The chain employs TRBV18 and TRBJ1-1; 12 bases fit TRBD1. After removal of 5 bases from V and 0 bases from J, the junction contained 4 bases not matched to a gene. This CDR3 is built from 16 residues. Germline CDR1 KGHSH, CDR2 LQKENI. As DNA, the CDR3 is TGTGCCAGCTCAATCGGGACAGGGGGCTTGAACACTGAAGCTTTCTTT. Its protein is CASSIGTGGLNTEAFF.